The next 26 T cell receptor beta chains were all read from a single sample in a study of chemoradiotherapy in HPV16-positive cancers. Produced via immunoSEQ multiplex PCR; TCRdb's table is partial and in-frame only. The sample consists of 13,000 or so clones, approximately 85% of them appearing once. Sequences were derived from blood, sampled from a patient who underwent chemoradiotherapy. These receptors were taken from a human donor with HPV-associated anogenital cancer.

The chain joins TRBV9 to TRBJ2-1; 7 bases map to TRBD2. Trimming at V came to 0 bases and at J to 4 bases, leaving 4 bases not matched to a gene. This CDR3 comprises 15 residues. Germline-derived CDR1 and CDR2 are SGDLS and YYNGEE. DNA for the CDR3: TGTGCCAGCAGCGTAGGCGGGGGATTTTACAATGAGCAGTTCTTC. Residues: CASSVGGGFYNEQFF.

The rearrangement joins TRBV19 to TRBJ2-1; the D call may be TRBD1 or TRBD2 (7 bases each). V lost 6 bases and J 4 bases, leaving 13 bases between the germline ends. Germline-derived CDR1 and CDR2 are LNHDA and SQIVND (reference sequence). CDR3 length: 14 amino acids. CDR3 in amino acids: CASSDREGYNEQFF. CDR3 bases: TGTGCCAGTAGCGACAGGGAGGGATACAATGAGCAGTTCTTC.

V is TRBV19 and J is TRBJ1-1; D is uncertain. The CDR3 loop spans 12 amino acids. Germline CDR1 is LNHDA and CDR2 is SQIVND (reference sequence). The germline V and J ends were trimmed by 1 base and 4 bases, with 4 bases remaining between them. The CDR3 reads CASSIAPTEAFF. The CDR3 region has the DNA TGTGCCAGTAGTATAGCTCCCACTGAAGCTTTCTTT.

This clone was seen a few times. This CDR3 reads CASSIARDRANYGYTF. CDR3 bases: TGTGCCAGTAGTATTGCGAGGGACAGAGCTAACTATGGCTACACCTTC. The V and J genes are TRBV19 and TRBJ1-2, with 7 bases that match TRBD1. Germline V gene sequence: CDR1 LNHDA, CDR2 SQIVND (reference sequence). V was pared by 3 bases and J by 0 bases, with 7 bases of the junction left unmatched. The CDR3 sequence is 16 residues long.

The chain recombines TRBV11-2 with TRBJ2-3; D is uncertain. From germline, CDR1 is SGHAT and CDR2 FQNNGV. V shed 5 bases and J shed 3 bases, with 18 bases lying between them. The length of the CDR3 is 16 residues. The CDR3 region is CASSPRVGKRTDTQYF. The DNA for the CDR3 is TGTGCCAGCAGCCCACGCGTGGGGAAGAGGACAGATACGCAGTATTTT.

The rearrangement uses TRBV5-6 and TRBJ1-2, with 9 bases identical to TRBD1. The length of the CDR3 is 13 residues. The germline gives CDR1 SGHDT, CDR2 YYEEEE. Trimming removed 4 bases from V and 13 bases from J; junction bases left unmatched: 11. The CDR3 is CASSQLPDRGSTF. The CDR3 coding sequence is TGTGCCAGCAGCCAACTACCCGACAGGGGGAGCACCTTC. Drawing the rest from reference TRBV5-6 and TRBJ1-2, the complete variable domain is DAGVTQSPTHLIKTRGQQVTLRCSPKSGHDTVSWYQQALGQGPQFIFQYYEEEERQRGNFPDRFSGHQFPNYSSELNVNALLLGDSALYLCASSQLPDRGSTFGSGTRLTVV.

This clone came up a few times. V usage is TRBV19 and J usage is TRBJ1-1; D may be TRBD1 (5 bases). V was clipped by 9 bases and J by 4 bases, with 12 bases between them. The CDR3 covers 12 residues. Germline assignment: CDR1 LNHDA and CDR2 SQIVND (reference sequence). The CDR3 nucleotides are TGTGCCAGGGGGGGGGATGGCACTGAAGCTTTCTTT. This gives the protein CARGGDGTEAFF.

V gene TRBV7-2 combines with J gene TRBJ2-5, with 7 positions matching TRBD1. CDR1 is SGHTA and CDR2 is FQGNSA in the germline V gene. This CDR3 is 14 amino acids long. V was clipped by 0 bases and J by 5 bases; unmatched bases: 3. Here the CDR3 DNA reads TGTGCCAGCAGCTTAGCAGGGGGCACGGAGACCCAGTACTTC. This translates into CASSLAGGTETQYF.

This clone was counted a single time. The V and J genes are TRBV6-1 and TRBJ2-4, with D unclear. This CDR3 region has 15 residues. The germline CDR1 and CDR2 sequences are MNHNS and SASEGT. V lost 8 bases and J lost 1, with 15 bases in between. The CDR3 sequence: CASYLSLVAKNIQYF. In nucleotides, the CDR3 is TGTGCCAGCTACCTATCGCTGGTGGCCAAAAACATTCAGTACTTC.

This clone was seen a single time. The J gene is TRBJ2-1, the V gene TRBV5-1, with 8 positions matching TRBD2. Losses at the gene ends were 6 bases for V and 6 bases for J; bases not matched to a gene: 17. The CDR3 length is 17 residues. In germline, CDR1 is SGHRS, CDR2 YFSETQ. The CDR3 loop is CASILLIPGGGGNEQFF. As DNA, the CDR3 is TGCGCCAGCATCCTTCTGATACCGGGGGGGGGAGGCAATGAGCAGTTCTTC. The whole variable domain, remainder taken from reference TRBV5-1 and TRBJ2-1, is KAGVTQTPRYLIKTRGQQVTLSCSPISGHRSVSWYQQTPGQGLQFLFEYFSETQRNKGNFPGRFSGRQFSNSRSEMNVSTLELGDSALYLCASILLIPGGGGNEQFFGPGTRLTVL.

The genes are TRBV19 and TRBJ1-2; no definite D call. This CDR3 has 12 amino acids. Germline values: CDR1 LNHDA, CDR2 SQIVND (reference sequence). V was shortened by 4 bases and J by 8 bases, with 11 bases between the two germline ends. The DNA of the CDR3 is TGTGCCAGTAGTACCACGCCAGAAGGCTACACCTTC. Amino acid sequence: CASSTTPEGYTF.

The V gene is TRBV11-1, the J gene TRBJ1-1; tentative D call: TRBD1 (6 bases). The length of the CDR3 is 14 residues. Germline V gene data show CDR1 as SGHAT and CDR2 as FQDESV (reference sequence). The V and J ends lost 6 bases and 0 bases respectively, with 11 bases between them. The CDR3 DNA is TGTGCCAGCAGTTGGGGGACATTGAACACTGAAGCTTTCTTT. Protein sequence: CASSWGTLNTEAFF.

The rearrangement uses TRBV7-2 and TRBJ2-7; possible D gene TRBD1, 7 bases. Germline values: CDR1 SGHTA, CDR2 FQGNSA. The CDR3 consists of 14 residues. Trimming cost V 3 bases and J 7 bases, with 16 bases left between them. CDR3 in DNA: TGTGCCAGCAGCTTCCAGGGGGGTACCGGGGAGCAGTACTTC. Its protein is CASSFQGGTGEQYF.

The chain has TRBV27 and TRBJ1-5; D may be TRBD1 (6 bases). The CDR3 extends over 17 amino acids. The germline V gene has CDR1 MNHEY and CDR2 SMNVEV (reference sequence). V shed 5 bases and J shed 4 bases, with 21 bases lying between them. CDR3 in amino acids: CASSGRRGVEGNQPQHF. CDR3 nucleotides: TGTGCCAGCAGTGGCCGGAGGGGGGTGGAGGGGAATCAGCCCCAGCATTTT.

This chain links TRBV6-1 with TRBJ1-4; 7 nucleotides align to TRBD1. The trim removed 0 bases at V and 0 bases at J, leaving 7 bases unmatched. Germline V gene data show CDR1 as MNHNS and CDR2 as SASEGT. CDR3 size: 18 residues. This chain's CDR3 is CASSEAILTGATNEKLFF. The CDR3 nucleotides read TGTGCCAGCAGTGAAGCGATCCTCACAGGGGCAACTAATGAAAAACTGTTTTTT.

V usage is TRBV7-8 and J usage is TRBJ1-3, with D unresolved. Germline CDR1 SGHVS, CDR2 FQNEAQ. This CDR3 has 14 residues. The ends were cut back, 2 bases at V and 4 bases at J, with 9 bases in the middle. For the CDR3, the DNA is TGTGCCAGCAGCTTACGTGCACAGGGAAACACCATATATTTT. Protein: CASSLRAQGNTIYF. Complete variable domain (other parts from reference TRBV7-8 and TRBJ1-3): GAGVSQSPRYKVAKRGQDVALRCDPISGHVSLFWYQQALGQGPEFLTYFQNEAQLDKSGLPSDRFFAERPEGSVSTLKIQRTQQEDSAVYLCASSLRAQGNTIYFGEGSWLTVV.

This clone appeared a few times. This CDR3 reads CASSPDSRINYGYTF. The DNA for the CDR3 is TGTGCCAGCAGCCCCGACAGCCGAATTAACTATGGCTACACCTTC. The chain couples TRBV7-9 to TRBJ1-2; tentative D call: TRBD1 (5 bases). In germline, CDR1 is SEHNR, CDR2 FQNEAQ (reference sequence). Trimming left V 5 bases short and J 1 base short, with 14 bases between. This CDR3 has 15 residues.

The chain has TRBV5-1 and TRBJ2-1; 7 bases match TRBD1. There are 15 residues in the CDR3. J was trimmed by 5 bases and V by 2 bases; bases with no gene match: 7. CDR1 and CDR2 from the germline V gene are SGHRS and YFSETQ. The CDR3 sequence is CASSLEGARHNEQFF. The CDR3 DNA follows: TGCGCCAGCAGCTTAGAGGGGGCGAGGCACAATGAGCAGTTCTTC.

This chain uses TRBV10-3 with TRBJ2-7; 9 nucleotides line up with TRBD1. Germline assignment: CDR1 ENHRY and CDR2 SYGVKD. V shed 2 bases, J shed 4 bases, and the junction held 6 bases outside the gene matches. The CDR3 contains 15 residues. The CDR3 nucleotides read TGTGCCATCAGTGAGAGGGACAGGGCCTCTTACGAGCAGTACTTC. Translating gives CAISERDRASYEQYF.

The chain couples TRBV30 to TRBJ1-1; TRBD1 agrees at 7 bases. Losses at the gene ends were 4 bases for V and 5 bases for J; bases not matched to a gene: 7. The germline V gene has CDR1 GTSNPN and CDR2 SVGIG (reference sequence). The CDR3 contains 13 residues. The CDR3 here is CAWTYYRGTEAFF. The CDR3 region has the DNA TGTGCCTGGACCTATTACAGGGGAACTGAAGCTTTCTTT.

The gene calls are TRBV10-3 and TRBJ2-7; 7 bases are shared with TRBD1. The germline V gene encodes CDR1 ENHRY and CDR2 SYGVKD. V dropped 6 bases and J dropped 0; count of bases not matched to a gene: 11. The CDR3 has 16 amino acids. The CDR3 region has the DNA TGTGCCATCAGCGAGGGACAGCGACTAAGCTCCTACGAGCAGTACTTC. Amino acid sequence: CAISEGQRLSSYEQYF.

V and J are TRBV7-6 and TRBJ2-3; D perhaps matches TRBD2 (7 bases). V was trimmed by 5 bases and J by 1 base, leaving 10 bases between them. The CDR3 extends over 14 amino acids. The germline CDR1 and CDR2 sequences are SGHVS and FNYEAQ. In DNA, the CDR3 is TGTGCCAGCAGCCACGGGGGGCGCACAGATACGCAGTATTTT. Translating gives CASSHGGRTDTQYF.

The genes are TRBV5-1 and TRBJ2-3; D uncertain. V shed 3 bases and J shed 4 bases, with 12 bases lying between them. Per the germline V gene, CDR1 is SGHRS and CDR2 is YFSETQ. CDR3 size: 14 residues. CDR3 amino acids: CASSSDNPADTQYF. The DNA of the CDR3 is TGCGCCAGCAGCTCGGATAACCCAGCAGATACGCAGTATTTT.

The chain employs TRBV19 and TRBJ1-1; 7 bases align to TRBD1. V lost 6 bases to trimming and J lost 0 bases; unmatched junction nucleotides: 7. Germline V gene data show CDR1 as LNHDA and CDR2 as SQIVND (reference sequence). There are 15 residues in the CDR3. The CDR3 DNA reads as TGTGCCAGTAGACGGACAGGACTCATGAACACTGAAGCTTTCTTT. Amino acids: CASRRTGLMNTEAFF.

J is TRBJ2-2 and V is TRBV5-1, with 11 nucleotides matching TRBD1. Trimming cost V 5 bases and J 2 bases; bases outside gene matches: 2. The V gene's germline CDR1 is SGHRS and CDR2 YFSETQ. CDR3 size: 15 residues. CDR3 protein: CASSRTGGNTGELFF. The DNA of the CDR3 is TGCGCCAGCAGTAGGACAGGGGGCAACACCGGGGAGCTGTTTTTT.

The J gene is TRBJ1-4, the V gene TRBV25-1, with D perhaps TRBD1 (6 bases). The CDR3 loop spans 17 amino acids. Trimming cost V 3 bases and J 4 bases, with 18 bases left between them. Germline lookup yields CDR1 MGHDK and CDR2 SYGVNS. CDR3 residues: CASSETTGGRRNEKLFF. The CDR3 DNA reads as TGTGCCAGCAGTGAGACGACAGGCGGGAGACGTAATGAAAAACTGTTTTTT.